The clone carrying this T cell receptor (beta chain) occurred a few times. Its specificity is unknown. This record belongs to a study of T-cell memory formation after mild COVID-19. Overall study: The study found TCR clusters largely donor specific.

Overall study results and limits: A balance of CD4 and CD8 characterized clones contracting day 15 to 85, whereas later expanders leaned CD4+. Day 37-peaking second-wave clones had unconfirmed SARS-CoV-2 specificity. Prior to infection, memory already included some responding clones, suggesting cross-reactive memory joined.

MiXCR, applied by TCRdb to the 5' RACE reads, yields one record per CDR3 protein. The sample shows about 200,000 distinct CDR3 sequences, around 9.5% of them seen only once. CDR3 length: 14 amino acids. Between the trimmed V and J ends, which lost 7 bases and 1 base, there was a span of 13 bases. The germline gives CDR1 MNHEY, CDR2 SVGEGT. This chain connects TRBV6-2 or TRBV6-3 to TRBJ1-1; D is undetermined. The origin of this receptor is a man aged 18 to 29 who had mild COVID-19 (a few samples of this study predate the infection). Cell type and time point are not known. Sequencing was carried out using PBMCs or a T cell subset sorted from them (not recorded which). The CDR3 DNA follows: TGTGCCAGCATTATTGGACTCTCGAACACTGAAGCTTTCTTT. Translation gives CASIIGLSNTEAFF.